This T cell receptor beta chain was recovered during a study of CD8 T cells in ankylosing spondylitis. Study results and caveats: It was reported that disease-linked clones were significantly enriched in matched ankylosing spondylitis synovial fluid. Certain motif variants had earlier appeared in reactive arthritis synovial fluid and blood. A TCR beta motif of fewer than ten highly homologous variants appeared characteristic of ankylosing spondylitis blood.

Making use of molecular barcodes, quantitative 5'-RACE generated TCR beta libraries. TCRdb passed the 5' RACE reads through MiXCR, listing each CDR3 protein once. The table shows more than 6,500 distinct CDR3 sequences, with more than 7.5% occurring only once. This clonotype is termed medium-sized. The antigen remains unidentified. The germline gives CDR1 SGDLS, CDR2 YYNGEE. The CDR3 sequence is 12 residues long. The germline V and J ends were trimmed by 0 bases and 5 bases, with 0 bases remaining between them. The TCR comes from a male donor with ankylosing spondylitis or in good health (not recorded which). The specimen sequenced was blood, either unsorted or a sorted T cell fraction (not recorded which). The rearrangement joins TRBV9 to TRBJ1-6, with D hard to call. For the CDR3, the DNA is TGTGCCAGCAGCGTAGATAATTCACCCCTCCACTTT. Its translation is CASSVDNSPLHF.